This T cell receptor (beta chain) stems from a study of identical twins. Study-level findings and limits: Abundant beta clonotypes from cord blood had fewer insertions, unlike memory repertoires, which showed none. A partial confounding effect on zero-insertion analyses could come from invariant MAIT and iNKT cells.

V was clipped by 3 bases and J by 5 bases; unmatched bases: 11. There are 18 residues in the CDR3. Germline loops: CDR1 SGDLS, CDR2 YYNGEE. Points on this clonotype: Its cognate antigen is unknown.

Template switching added a universal primer site, and cDNA bore unique molecular identifiers. TCRdb fed the 5' RACE reads into MiXCR, producing one record per CDR3 protein. This table has 1.5 million to 2 million distinct CDR3 sequences, less than 40% appearing once. Healthy Caucasians were all of the donors. The J gene is TRBJ2-2, the V gene TRBV9, with 12 positions matching TRBD2. The material sequenced was cord blood. This receptor was taken from a newborn girl in good health. CDR3 loop: CASSAGTSGLIRTGELFF. The CDR3 DNA sequence: TGTGCCAGCAGCGCCGGGACTAGCGGGCTAATTCGGACCGGGGAGCTGTTTTTT.